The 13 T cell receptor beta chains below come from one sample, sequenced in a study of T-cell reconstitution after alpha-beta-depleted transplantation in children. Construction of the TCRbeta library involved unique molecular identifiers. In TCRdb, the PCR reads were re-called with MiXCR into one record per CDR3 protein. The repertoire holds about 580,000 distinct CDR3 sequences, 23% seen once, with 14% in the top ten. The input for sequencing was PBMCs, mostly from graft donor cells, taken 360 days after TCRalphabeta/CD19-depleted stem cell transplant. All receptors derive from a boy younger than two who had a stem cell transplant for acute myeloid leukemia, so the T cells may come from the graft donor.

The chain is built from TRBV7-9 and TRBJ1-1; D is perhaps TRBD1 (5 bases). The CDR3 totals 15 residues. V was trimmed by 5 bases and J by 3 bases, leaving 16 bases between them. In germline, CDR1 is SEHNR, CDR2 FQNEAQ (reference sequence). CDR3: CASSQPRGEDTEAFF. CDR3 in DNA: TGTGCCAGCAGCCAACCGCGGGGGGAGGACACTGAAGCTTTCTTT.

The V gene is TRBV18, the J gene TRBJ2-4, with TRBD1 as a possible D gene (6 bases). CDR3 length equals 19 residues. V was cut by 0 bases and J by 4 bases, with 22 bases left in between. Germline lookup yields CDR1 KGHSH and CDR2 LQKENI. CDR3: CASSPPIRTQGLRKNIQYF. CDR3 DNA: TGTGCCAGCTCACCACCCATTCGTACCCAGGGGTTGAGGAAAAACATTCAGTACTTC. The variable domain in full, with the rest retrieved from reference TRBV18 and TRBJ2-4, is NAGVMQNPRHLVRRRGQEARLRCSPMKGHSHVYWYRQLPEEGLKFMVYLQKENIIDESGMPKERFSAEFPKEGPSILRIQQVVRGDSAAYFCASSPPIRTQGLRKNIQYFGAGTRLSVL.

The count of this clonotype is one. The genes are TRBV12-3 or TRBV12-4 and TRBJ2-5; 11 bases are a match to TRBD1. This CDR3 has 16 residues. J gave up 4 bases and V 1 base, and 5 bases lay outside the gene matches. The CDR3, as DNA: TGTGCCAGCAGTTTAGTGATGGGGACAGGGGGAGAGACCCAGTACTTC. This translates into CASSLVMGTGGETQYF.

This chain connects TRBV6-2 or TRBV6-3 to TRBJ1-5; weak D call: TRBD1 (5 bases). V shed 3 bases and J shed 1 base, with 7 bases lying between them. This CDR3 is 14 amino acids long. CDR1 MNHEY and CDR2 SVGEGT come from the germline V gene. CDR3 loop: CASSYRGSNQPQHF. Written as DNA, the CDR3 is TGTGCCAGCAGTTATCGGGGGAGCAATCAGCCCCAGCATTTT.

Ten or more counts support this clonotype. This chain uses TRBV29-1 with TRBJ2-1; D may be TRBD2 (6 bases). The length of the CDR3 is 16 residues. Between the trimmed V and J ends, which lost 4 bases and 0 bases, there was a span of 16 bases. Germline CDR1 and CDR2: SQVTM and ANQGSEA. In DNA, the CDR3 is TGCAGCGTTGGTATAGGAGGGACCGCCTCCTACAATGAGCAGTTCTTC. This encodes CSVGIGGTASYNEQFF.

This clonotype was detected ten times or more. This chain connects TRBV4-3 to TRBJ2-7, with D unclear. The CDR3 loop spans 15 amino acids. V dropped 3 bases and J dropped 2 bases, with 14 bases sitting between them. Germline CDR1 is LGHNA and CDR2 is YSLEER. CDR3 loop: CASSHELTGPYEQYF. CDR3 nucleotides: TGCGCCAGCAGCCATGAGCTAACCGGCCCCTACGAGCAGTACTTC.

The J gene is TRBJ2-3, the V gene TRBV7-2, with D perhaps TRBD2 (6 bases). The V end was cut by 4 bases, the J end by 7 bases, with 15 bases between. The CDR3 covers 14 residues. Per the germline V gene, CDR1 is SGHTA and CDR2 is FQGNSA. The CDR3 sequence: CASSSLAGKNTQYF. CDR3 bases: TGTGCCAGCAGCTCTCTGGCGGGGAAAAATACGCAGTATTTT. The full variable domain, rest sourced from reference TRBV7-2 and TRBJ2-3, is GAGVSQSPSNKVTEKGKDVELRCDPISGHTALYWYRQSLGQGLEFLIYFQGNSAPDKSGLPSDRFSAERTGGSVSTLTIQRTQQEDSAVYLCASSSLAGKNTQYFGPGTRLTVL.

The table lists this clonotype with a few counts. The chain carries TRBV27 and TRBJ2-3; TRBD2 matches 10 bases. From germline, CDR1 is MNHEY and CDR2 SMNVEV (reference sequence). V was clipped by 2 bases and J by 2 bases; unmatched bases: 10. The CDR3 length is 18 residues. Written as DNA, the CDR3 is TGTGCCAGCAGTTTACTCCTTCCTAGCGGGGGTACCACAGATACGCAGTATTTT. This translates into CASSLLLPSGGTTDTQYF.

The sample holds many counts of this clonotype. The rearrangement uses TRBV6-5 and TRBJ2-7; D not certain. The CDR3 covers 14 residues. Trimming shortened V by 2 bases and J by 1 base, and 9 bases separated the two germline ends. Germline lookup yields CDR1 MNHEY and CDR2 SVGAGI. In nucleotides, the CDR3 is TGTGCCAGCAGTTACCGCGCGCGATCCTACGAGCAGTACGTC. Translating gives CASSYRARSYEQYV.

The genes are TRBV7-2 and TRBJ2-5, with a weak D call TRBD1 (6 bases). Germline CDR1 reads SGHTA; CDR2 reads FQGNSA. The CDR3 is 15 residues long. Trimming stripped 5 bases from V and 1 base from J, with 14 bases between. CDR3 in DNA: TGTGCCAGCAGCCCAGAGTGGGGGCTCCAAGAGACCCAGTACTTC. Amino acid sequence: CASSPEWGLQETQYF. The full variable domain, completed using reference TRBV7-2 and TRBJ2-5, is GAGVSQSPSNKVTEKGKDVELRCDPISGHTALYWYRQSLGQGLEFLIYFQGNSAPDKSGLPSDRFSAERTGGSVSTLTIQRTQQEDSAVYLCASSPEWGLQETQYFGPGTRLLVL.

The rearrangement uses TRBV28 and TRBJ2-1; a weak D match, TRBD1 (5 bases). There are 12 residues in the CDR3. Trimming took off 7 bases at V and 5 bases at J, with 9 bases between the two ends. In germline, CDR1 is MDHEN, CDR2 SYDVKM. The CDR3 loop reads CASTQDNNEQFF. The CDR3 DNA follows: TGTGCCAGCACCCAGGACAACAATGAGCAGTTCTTC.

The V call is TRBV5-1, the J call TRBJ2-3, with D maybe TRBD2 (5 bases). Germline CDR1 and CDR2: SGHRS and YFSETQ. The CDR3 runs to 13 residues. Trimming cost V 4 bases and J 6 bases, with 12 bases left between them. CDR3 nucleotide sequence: TGCGCCAGCAGCCGGGGATCCGCGGATACGCAGTATTTT. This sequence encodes CASSRGSADTQYF.

CDR3: CASSTGGGTNQPQHF. The CDR3 nucleotides are TGTGCCAGCAGTACAGGCGGCGGAACCAATCAGCCCCAGCATTTT. The rearrangement uses TRBV12-3 or TRBV12-4 and TRBJ1-5; D may be TRBD1 (5 bases). The CDR3 extends over 15 amino acids. Trimming took off 5 bases at V and 3 bases at J, with 14 bases between the two ends.